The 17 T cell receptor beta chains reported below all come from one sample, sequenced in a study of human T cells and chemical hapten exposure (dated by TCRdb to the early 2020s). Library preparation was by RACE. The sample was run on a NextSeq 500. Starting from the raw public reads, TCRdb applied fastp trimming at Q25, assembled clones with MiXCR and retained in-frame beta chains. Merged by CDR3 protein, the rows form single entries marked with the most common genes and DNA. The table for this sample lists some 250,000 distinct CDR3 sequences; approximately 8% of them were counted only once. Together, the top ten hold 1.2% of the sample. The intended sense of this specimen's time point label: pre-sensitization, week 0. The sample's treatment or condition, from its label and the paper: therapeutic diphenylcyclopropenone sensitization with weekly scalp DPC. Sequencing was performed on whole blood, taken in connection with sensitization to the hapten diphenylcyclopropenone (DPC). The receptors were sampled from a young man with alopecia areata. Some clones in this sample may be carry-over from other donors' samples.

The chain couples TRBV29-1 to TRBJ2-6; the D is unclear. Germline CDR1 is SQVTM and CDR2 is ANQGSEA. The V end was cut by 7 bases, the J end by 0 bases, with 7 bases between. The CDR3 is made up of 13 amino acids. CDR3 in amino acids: CSALSSGANVLTF. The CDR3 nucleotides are TGCAGCGCCCTAAGCTCTGGGGCCAACGTCCTGACTTTC.

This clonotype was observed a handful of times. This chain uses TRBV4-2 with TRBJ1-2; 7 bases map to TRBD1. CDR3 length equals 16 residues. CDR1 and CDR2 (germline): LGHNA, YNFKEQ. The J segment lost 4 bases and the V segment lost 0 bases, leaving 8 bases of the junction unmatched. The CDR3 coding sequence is TGTGCCAGCAGCCAAGATCCGGTCAGGGGGACCTATGGCTACACCTTC. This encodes CASSQDPVRGTYGYTF.

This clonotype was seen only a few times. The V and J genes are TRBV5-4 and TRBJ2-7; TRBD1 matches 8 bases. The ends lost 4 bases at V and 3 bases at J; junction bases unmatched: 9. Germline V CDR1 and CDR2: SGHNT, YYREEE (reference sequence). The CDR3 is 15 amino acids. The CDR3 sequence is CASSPGGTGNYEQYV. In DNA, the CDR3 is TGTGCCAGCAGCCCCGGCGGGACAGGAAACTACGAGCAGTACGTC.

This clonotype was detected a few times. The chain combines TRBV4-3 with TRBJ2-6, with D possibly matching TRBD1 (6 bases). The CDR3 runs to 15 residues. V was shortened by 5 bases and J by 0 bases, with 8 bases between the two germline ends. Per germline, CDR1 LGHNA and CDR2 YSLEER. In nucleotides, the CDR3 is TGCGCCAGCAGCAGAGGGGGCTCTGGGGCCAACGTCCTGACTTTC. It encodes CASSRGGSGANVLTF.

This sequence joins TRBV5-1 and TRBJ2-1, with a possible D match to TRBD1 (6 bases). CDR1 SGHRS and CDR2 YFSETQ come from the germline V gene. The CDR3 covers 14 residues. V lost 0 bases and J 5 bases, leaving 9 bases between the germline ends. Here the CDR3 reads CASSLDGGNNEQFF. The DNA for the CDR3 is TGCGCCAGCAGCTTGGATGGGGGCAACAATGAGCAGTTCTTC.

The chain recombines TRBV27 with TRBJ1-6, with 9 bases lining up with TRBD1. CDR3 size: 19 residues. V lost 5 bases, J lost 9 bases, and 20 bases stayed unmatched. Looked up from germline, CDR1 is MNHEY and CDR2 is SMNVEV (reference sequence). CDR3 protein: CASSPEGQGTYRGSSPLHF. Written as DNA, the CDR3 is TGTGCCAGCAGTCCGGAAGGACAGGGGACCTACCGGGGAAGTTCACCCCTCCACTTT.

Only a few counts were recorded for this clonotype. The CDR3 region is CASSFDRLGPQYF. The DNA of the CDR3 is TGTGCCAGCAGCTTTGATCGACTGGGCCCGCAGTATTTT. The chain recombines TRBV7-2 with TRBJ2-3; D is undetermined. The CDR3 extends over 13 amino acids. The V gene's germline CDR1 is SGHTA and CDR2 FQGNSA. V lost 3 bases and J 10 bases, leaving 14 bases between the germline ends.

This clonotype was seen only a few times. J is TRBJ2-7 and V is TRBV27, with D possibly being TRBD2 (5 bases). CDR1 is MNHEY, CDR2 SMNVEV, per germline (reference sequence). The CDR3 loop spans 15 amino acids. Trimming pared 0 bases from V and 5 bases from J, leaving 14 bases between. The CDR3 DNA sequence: TGTGCCAGCAGTTTATCGCATGGGGTGGGAGACGAGCAGTACGTC. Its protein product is CASSLSHGVGDEQYV.

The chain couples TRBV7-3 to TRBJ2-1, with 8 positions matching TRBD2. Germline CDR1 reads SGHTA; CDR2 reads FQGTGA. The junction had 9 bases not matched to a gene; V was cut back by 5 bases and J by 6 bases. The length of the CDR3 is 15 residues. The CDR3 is CASSPGLAGPNEQFF. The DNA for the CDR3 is TGTGCCAGCAGCCCCGGGCTAGCGGGCCCCAATGAGCAGTTCTTC.

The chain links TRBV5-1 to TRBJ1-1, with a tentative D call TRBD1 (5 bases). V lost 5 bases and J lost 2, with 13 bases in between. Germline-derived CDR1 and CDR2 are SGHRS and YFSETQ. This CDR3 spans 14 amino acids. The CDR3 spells CASRAGGQNTEAFF. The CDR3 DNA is TGCGCCAGCAGAGCGGGCGGACAAAACACTGAAGCTTTCTTT.

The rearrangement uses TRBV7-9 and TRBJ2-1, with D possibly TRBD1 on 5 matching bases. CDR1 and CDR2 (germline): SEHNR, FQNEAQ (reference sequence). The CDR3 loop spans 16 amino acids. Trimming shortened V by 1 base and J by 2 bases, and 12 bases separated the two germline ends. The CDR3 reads CASSLGQGRTYNEQFF. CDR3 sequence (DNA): TGTGCCAGCAGCTTAGGCCAGGGAAGGACCTACAATGAGCAGTTCTTC.

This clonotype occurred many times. For the CDR3, the DNA is TGTGCCAGCAGCCCAGAAGGAGCGGGTTACGGTTCACCCCTCCACTTT. It is translated as CASSPEGAGYGSPLHF. This chain links TRBV7-6 with TRBJ1-6; D is unclear. The CDR3 sequence is 16 residues long. V gave up 5 bases and J gave up 9 bases, with 20 bases separating them. The germline CDR1 and CDR2 sequences are SGHVS and FNYEAQ.

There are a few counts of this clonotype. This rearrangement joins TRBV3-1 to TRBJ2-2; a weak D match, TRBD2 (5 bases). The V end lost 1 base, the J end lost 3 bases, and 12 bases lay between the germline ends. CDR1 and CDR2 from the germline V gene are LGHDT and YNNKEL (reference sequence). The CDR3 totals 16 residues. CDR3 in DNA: TGTGCCAGCAGCCAAGCACGGGGATTGGACACCGGGGAGCTGTTTTTT. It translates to CASSQARGLDTGELFF.

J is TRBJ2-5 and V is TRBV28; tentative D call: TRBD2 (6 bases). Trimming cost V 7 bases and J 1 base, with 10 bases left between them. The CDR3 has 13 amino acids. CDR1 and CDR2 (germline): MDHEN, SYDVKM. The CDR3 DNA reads TGTGCCAGCATCGGAGGGGCCCAAGAGACCCAGTACTTC. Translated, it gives CASIGGAQETQYF.

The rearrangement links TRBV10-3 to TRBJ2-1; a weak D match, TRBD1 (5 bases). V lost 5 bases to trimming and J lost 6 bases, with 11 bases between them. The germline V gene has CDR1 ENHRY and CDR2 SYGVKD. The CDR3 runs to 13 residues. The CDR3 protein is CAISRQWANEQFF. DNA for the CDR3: TGTGCCATCAGTCGACAGTGGGCCAATGAGCAGTTCTTC.

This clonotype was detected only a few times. CDR3 region: CASSYFHRGTNEKLFF. For the CDR3, the DNA is TGTGCCAGCAGTTACTTCCACAGGGGAACTAATGAAAAACTGTTTTTT. This chain uses TRBV6-5 with TRBJ1-4; TRBD1 matches at 7 bases. Germline loops: CDR1 MNHEY, CDR2 SVGAGI. With 1 base clipped from V and 1 base from J, the junction kept 3 bases outside the gene matches. The length of the CDR3 is 16 residues.

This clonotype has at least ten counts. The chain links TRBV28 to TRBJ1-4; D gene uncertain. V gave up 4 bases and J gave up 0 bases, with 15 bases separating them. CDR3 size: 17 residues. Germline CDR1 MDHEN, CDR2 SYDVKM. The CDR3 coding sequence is TGTGCCAGCAGTTCGTCCGGGGTCCATGCAACTAATGAAAAACTGTTTTTT. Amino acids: CASSSSGVHATNEKLFF.